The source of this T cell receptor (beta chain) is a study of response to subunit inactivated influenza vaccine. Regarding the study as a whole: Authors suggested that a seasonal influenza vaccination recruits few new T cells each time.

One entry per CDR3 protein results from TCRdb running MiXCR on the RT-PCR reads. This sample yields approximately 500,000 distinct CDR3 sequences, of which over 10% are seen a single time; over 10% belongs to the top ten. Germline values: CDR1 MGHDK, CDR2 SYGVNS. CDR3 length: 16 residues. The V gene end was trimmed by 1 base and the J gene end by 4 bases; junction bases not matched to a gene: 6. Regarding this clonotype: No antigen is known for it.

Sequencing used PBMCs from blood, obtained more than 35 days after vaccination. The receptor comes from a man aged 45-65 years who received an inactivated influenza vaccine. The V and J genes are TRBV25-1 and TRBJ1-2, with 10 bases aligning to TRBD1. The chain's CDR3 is CASSESGDRGVYGYTF. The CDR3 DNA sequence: TGTGCCAGCAGTGAATCGGGGGACAGGGGTGTCTATGGCTACACCTTC.